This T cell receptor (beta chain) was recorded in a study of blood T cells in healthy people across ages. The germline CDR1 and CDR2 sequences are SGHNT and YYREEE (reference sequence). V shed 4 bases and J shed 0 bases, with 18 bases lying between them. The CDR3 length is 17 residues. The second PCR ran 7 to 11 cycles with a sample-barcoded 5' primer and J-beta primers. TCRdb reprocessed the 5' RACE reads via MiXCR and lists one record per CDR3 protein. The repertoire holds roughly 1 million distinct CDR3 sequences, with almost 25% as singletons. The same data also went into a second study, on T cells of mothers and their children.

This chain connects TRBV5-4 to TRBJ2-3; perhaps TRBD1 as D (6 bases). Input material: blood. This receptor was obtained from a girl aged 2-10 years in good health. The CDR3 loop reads CASSPRIGGSSTDTQYF. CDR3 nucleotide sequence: TGTGCCAGCAGCCCCCGAATAGGGGGTTCTAGCACAGATACGCAGTATTTT.